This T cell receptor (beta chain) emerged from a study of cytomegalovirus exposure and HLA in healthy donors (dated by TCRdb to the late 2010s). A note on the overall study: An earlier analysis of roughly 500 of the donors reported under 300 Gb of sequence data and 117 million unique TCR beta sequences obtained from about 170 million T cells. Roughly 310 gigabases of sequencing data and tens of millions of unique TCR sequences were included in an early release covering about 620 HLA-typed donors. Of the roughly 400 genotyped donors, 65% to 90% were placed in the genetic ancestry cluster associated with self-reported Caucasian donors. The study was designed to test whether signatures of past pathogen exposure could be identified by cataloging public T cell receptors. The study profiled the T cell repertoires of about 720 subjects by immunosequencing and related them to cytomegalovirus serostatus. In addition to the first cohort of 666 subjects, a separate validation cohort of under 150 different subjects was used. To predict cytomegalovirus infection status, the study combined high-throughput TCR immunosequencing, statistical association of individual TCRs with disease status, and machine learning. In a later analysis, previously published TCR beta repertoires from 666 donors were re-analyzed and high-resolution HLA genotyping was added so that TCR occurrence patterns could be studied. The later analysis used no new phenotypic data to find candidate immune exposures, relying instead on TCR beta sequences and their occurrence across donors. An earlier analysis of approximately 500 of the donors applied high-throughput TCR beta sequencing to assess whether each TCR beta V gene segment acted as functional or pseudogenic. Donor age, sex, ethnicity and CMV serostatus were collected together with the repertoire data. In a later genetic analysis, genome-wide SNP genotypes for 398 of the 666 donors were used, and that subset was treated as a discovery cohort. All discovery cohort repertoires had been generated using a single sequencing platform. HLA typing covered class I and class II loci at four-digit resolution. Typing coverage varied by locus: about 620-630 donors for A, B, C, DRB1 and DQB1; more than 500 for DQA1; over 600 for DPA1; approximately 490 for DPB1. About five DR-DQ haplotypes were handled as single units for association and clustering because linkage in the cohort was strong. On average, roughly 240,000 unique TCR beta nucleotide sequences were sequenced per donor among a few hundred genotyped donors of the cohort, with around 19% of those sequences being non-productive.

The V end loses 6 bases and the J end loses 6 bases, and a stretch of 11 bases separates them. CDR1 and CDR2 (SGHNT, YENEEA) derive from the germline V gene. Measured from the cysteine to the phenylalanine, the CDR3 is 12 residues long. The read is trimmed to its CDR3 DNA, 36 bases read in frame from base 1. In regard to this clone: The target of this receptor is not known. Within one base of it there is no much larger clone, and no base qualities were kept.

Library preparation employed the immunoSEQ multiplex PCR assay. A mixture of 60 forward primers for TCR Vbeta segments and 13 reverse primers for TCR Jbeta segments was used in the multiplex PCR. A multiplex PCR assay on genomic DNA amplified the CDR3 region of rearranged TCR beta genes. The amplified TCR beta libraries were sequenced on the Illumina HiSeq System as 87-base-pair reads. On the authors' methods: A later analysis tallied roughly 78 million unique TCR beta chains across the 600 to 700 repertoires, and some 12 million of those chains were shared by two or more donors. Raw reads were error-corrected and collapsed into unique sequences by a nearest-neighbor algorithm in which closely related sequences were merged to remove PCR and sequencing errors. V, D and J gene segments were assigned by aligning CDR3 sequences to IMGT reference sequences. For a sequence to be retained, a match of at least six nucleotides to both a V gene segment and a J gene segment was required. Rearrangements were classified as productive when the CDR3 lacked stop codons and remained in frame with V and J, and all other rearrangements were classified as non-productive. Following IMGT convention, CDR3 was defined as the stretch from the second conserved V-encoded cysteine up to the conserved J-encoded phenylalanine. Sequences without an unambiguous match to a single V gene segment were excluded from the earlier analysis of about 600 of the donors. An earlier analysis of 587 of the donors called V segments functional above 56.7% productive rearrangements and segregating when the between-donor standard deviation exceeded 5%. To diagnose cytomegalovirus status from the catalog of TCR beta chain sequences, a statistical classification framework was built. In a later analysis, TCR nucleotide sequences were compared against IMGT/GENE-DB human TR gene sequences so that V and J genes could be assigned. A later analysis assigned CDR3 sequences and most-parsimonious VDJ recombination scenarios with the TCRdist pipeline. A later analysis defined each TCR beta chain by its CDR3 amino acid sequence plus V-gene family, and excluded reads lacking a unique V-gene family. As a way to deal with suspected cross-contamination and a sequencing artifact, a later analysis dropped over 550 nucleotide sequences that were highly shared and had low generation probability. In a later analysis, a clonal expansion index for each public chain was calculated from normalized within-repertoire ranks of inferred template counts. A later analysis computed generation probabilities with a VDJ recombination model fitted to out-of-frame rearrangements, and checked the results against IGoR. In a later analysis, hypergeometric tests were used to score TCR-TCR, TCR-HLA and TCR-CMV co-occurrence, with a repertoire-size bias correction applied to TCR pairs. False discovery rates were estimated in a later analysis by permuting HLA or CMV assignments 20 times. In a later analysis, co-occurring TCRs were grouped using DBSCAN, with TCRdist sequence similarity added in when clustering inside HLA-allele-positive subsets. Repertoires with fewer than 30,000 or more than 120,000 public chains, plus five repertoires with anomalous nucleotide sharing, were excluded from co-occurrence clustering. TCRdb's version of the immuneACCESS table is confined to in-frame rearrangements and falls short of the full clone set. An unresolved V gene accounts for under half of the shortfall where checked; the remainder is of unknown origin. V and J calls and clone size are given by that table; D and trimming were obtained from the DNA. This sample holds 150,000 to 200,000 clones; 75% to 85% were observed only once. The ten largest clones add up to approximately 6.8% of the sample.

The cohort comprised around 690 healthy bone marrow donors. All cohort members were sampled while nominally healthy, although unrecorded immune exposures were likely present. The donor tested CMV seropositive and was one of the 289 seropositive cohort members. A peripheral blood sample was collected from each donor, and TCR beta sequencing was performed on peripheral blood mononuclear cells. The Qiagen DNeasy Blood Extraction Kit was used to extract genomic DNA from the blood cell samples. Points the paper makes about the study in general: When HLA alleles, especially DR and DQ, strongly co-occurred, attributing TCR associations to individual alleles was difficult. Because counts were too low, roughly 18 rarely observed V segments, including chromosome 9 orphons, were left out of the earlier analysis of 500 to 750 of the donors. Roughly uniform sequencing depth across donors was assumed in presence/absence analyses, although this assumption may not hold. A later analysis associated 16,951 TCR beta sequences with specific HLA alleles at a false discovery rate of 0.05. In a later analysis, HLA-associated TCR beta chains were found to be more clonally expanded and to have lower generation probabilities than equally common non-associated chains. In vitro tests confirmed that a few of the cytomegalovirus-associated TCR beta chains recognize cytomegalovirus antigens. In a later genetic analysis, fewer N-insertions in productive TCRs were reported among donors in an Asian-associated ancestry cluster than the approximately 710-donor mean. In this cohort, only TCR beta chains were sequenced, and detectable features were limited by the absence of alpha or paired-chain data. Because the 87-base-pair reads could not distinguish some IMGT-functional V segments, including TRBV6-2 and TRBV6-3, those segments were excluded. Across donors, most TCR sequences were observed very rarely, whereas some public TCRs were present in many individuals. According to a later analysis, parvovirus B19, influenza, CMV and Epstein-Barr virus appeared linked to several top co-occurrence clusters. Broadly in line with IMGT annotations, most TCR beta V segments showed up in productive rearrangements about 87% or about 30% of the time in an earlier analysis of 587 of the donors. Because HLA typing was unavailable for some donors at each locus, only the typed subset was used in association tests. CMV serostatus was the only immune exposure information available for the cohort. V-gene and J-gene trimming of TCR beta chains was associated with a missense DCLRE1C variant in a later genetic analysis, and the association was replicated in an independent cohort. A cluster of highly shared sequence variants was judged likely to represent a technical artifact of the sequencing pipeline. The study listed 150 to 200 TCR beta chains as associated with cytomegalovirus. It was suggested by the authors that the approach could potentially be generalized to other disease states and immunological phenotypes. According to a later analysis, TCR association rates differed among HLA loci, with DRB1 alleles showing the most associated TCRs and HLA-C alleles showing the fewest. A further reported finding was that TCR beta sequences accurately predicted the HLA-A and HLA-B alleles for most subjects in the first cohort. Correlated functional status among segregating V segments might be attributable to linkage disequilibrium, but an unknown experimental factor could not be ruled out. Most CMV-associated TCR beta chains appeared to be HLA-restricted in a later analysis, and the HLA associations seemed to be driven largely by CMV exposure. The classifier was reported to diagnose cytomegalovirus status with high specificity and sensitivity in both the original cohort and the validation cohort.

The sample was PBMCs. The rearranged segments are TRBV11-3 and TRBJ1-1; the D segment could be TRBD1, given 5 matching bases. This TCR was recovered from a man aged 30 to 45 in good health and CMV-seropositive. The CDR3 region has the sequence CASSPGTAEAFF. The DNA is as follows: TGTGCCAGCAGTCCAGGGACTGCTGAAGCTTTCTTT.